Listed below are T cell receptor beta chains from one sample, sequenced in a study of a mutant IDH1 vaccine in newly diagnosed glioma. Generated by immunoSEQ multiplex PCR, the TCRdb table keeps only in-frame clones and is missing some. The profile shows tens of thousands of clones, about nine tenths of them singletons. The sample here was PBMCs, taken from a glioma patient treated with radiotherapy, temozolomide or both. Every receptor here comes from a woman aged 40 to 50 with glioma. CDR3s include the opening cysteine and the closing phenylalanine or tryptophan. The order of the fields is D gene, J gene, clone size, V gene, CDR3 protein, CDR3 DNA. D genes are given only for firm matches. Rows give clone size only sometimes, using once, few, many, or a class for an expanded clone.

>.|TRBJ2-7|.|TRBV5-5
CASSTGGALPYEQYF
TGTGCCAGCAGCACCGGAGGGGCGCTACCCTACGAGCAGTACTTC
>TRBD2|TRBJ2-1|.|TRBV6-5
CASAPGTSGSNEQFF
TGTGCCAGCGCACCCGGGACTAGCGGGAGCAATGAGCAGTTCTTC
>.|TRBJ2-7|.|TRBV21-1
CASSKGGRTSGSTSYEQYF
TGTGCCAGCAGCAAGGGGGGTCGGACTAGCGGGTCTACCTCCTACGAGCAGTACTTC
>.|TRBJ2-5|.|TRBV10-1
CASSDRPEETQYF
TGCGCCAGCAGTGATCGCCCGGAAGAGACCCAGTACTTC
>TRBD1|TRBJ1-2|few|TRBV6-5
CASSYTGDYGYTF
TGTGCCAGCAGTTACACAGGGGACTATGGCTACACCTTC
>TRBD1|TRBJ1-3|.|TRBV7-8
CASSRQGTGNTIYF
TGTGCCAGCAGCAGACAGGGGACTGGAAACACCATATATTTT
>.|TRBJ1-1|.|TRBV4-3
CASSQGQGRGDTEAFF
TGCGCCAGCAGCCAAGGCCAGGGGAGGGGGGACACTGAAGCTTTCTTT
>.|TRBJ2-3|.|TRBV6-5
CASVDRYTDTQYF
TGTGCCAGCGTAGACAGGTACACAGATACGCAGTATTTT
>.|TRBJ2-1|.|TRBV19
CASSMIESSYNEQFF
TGTGCCAGTAGTATGATCGAAAGCTCCTACAATGAGCAGTTCTTC
>TRBD1|TRBJ1-5|once|TRBV19
CASRRAAQGGDQPQHF
TGTGCCAGTAGACGTGCGGCGCAGGGGGGTGATCAGCCCCAGCATTTT
>.|TRBJ2-7|.|TRBV2
CASSPRVMGEQYF
TGTGCCAGCAGTCCCAGGGTAATGGGCGAGCAGTACTTC
>.|TRBJ1-4|.|TRBV4-3
CASSQDGTENEKLFF
TGCGCCAGCAGCCAAGACGGGACCGAAAATGAAAAACTGTTTTTT
>TRBD1|TRBJ2-4|.|TRBV14
CASSQRGLVKNIQYF
TGTGCCAGCAGCCAAAGGGGGCTGGTCAAAAACATTCAGTACTTC
>.|TRBJ1-5|.|TRBV4-1
CASSLLGINQPQHF
TGCGCCAGCAGCCTTTTGGGTATCAATCAGCCCCAGCATTTT
>.|TRBJ2-2|.|TRBV7-9
CASSLVWTATGELFF
TGTGCCAGCAGCTTAGTGTGGACAGCAACCGGGGAGCTGTTTTTT
>.|TRBJ1-1|.|TRBV6-6
CASTPLTEAFF
TGTGCCAGCACCCCCCTCACTGAAGCTTTCTTT
>.|TRBJ1-1|.|TRBV4-2
CASSQEPGMNTEAFF
TGTGCCAGCAGCCAAGAACCGGGCATGAACACTGAAGCTTTCTTT
>.|TRBJ2-2|.|TRBV29-1
CSVIGVAAGELFF
TGCAGCGTAATTGGGGTTGCCGCCGGGGAGCTGTTTTTT
>TRBD1|TRBJ1-2|.|TRBV19
CASSMLGQGARGYTF
TGTGCCAGTAGTATGTTGGGACAGGGGGCGCGTGGCTACACCTTC
>.|TRBJ2-7|.|TRBV6-4
CASSVTQGYEQYF
TGTGCCAGCAGTGTTACACAGGGATACGAGCAGTACTTC
>.|TRBJ2-5|few|TRBV19
CASRQAGETQYF
TGTGCCAGTCGACAGGCTGGGGAGACCCAGTACTTC
>.|TRBJ2-1|once|TRBV4-2
CASTRGDRTNEQFF
TGTGCCAGCACGAGGGGAGACAGGACCAATGAGCAGTTCTTC
>TRBD1|TRBJ1-4|.|TRBV15
CATSRTGSNEKLFF
TGTGCCACCAGCAGGACAGGGTCTAATGAAAAACTGTTTTTT
>.|TRBJ2-7|.|TRBV7-2
CASSLARGTFGEQYF
TGTGCCAGCAGCTTAGCCCGAGGGACTTTTGGAGAGCAGTACTTC
>.|TRBJ2-7|.|TRBV2
CASGETAYEQYF
TGTGCCAGCGGGGAAACAGCCTACGAGCAGTACTTC
>TRBD1|TRBJ1-5|.|TRBV30
CAWSAPGQAQPQHF
TGTGCCTGGAGTGCCCCGGGACAGGCTCAGCCCCAGCATTTT
>TRBD1|TRBJ1-1|.|TRBV2
CASRSGQRRHTEAFF
TGTGCCAGCAGGTCGGGACAGAGGAGGCACACTGAAGCTTTCTTT
>TRBD1|TRBJ1-2|.|TRBV7-2
CASSPRTGEANYGYTF
TGTGCCAGCAGCCCGCGGACAGGGGAAGCTAACTATGGCTACACCTTC
>.|TRBJ2-1|.|TRBV29-1
CSDRGGRNEQFF
TGCAGCGACAGGGGGGGTCGGAATGAGCAGTTCTTC
>TRBD2|TRBJ2-7|.|TRBV18
CASSHGLSGSGPYEQYF
TGTGCCAGCTCACATGGTCTTAGCGGGAGTGGGCCCTACGAGCAGTACTTC
>TRBD1|TRBJ1-3|.|TRBV30
CAWSDETGTGNTIYF
TGTGCCTGGAGCGACGAGACAGGGACCGGAAACACCATATATTTT
>.|TRBJ1-2|.|TRBV4-3
CASSPKGPDYGYTF
TGCGCCAGCAGCCCCAAGGGGCCCGACTATGGCTACACCTTC
>.|TRBJ1-1|.|TRBV18
CASSAVRATLEAFF
TGTGCCAGCTCAGCGGTCCGGGCAACCCTTGAAGCTTTCTTT
>TRBD2|TRBJ2-5|.|TRBV4-1
CASSQIGTSGETQYF
TGCGCCAGCAGCCAAATCGGGACTAGCGGAGAGACCCAGTACTTC
>.|TRBJ1-5|.|TRBV5-1
CASSLGTSGQPQHF
TGCGCCAGCAGCTTGGGGACCAGCGGACAGCCCCAGCATTTT
>TRBD1|TRBJ1-2|.|TRBV19
CASSNSGGDYGYTF
TGTGCCAGTAGCAACTCAGGGGGTGACTATGGCTACACCTTC
>.|TRBJ1-2|.|TRBV5-4
CASSLMPENYGYTF
TGTGCCAGCAGCTTGATGCCGGAGAACTATGGCTACACCTTC
>.|TRBJ2-3|.|TRBV10-1
CASSDDSDTDTQYF
TGCGCCAGCAGTGACGACAGCGACACAGATACGCAGTATTTT
>.|TRBJ2-7|.|TRBV6-1
CASSEASGRGFREQYF
TGTGCCAGCAGTGAAGCATCAGGCAGGGGATTTCGGGAGCAGTACTTC
>.|TRBJ1-2|once|TRBV5-8
CASSFLQLGADGGYTF
TGTGCCAGCAGCTTCTTGCAACTGGGGGCAGACGGTGGCTACACCTTC
>.|TRBJ2-7|.|TRBV2
CASTPTVSYEQYF
TGTGCCAGCACCCCGACAGTATCCTACGAGCAGTACTTC
>.|TRBJ1-5|.|TRBV2
CAGLRLPQHF
TGTGCCGGACTACGGTTGCCCCAGCATTTT
>TRBD1|TRBJ2-7|.|TRBV7-2
CASSVRDRVRPYYEQYF
TGTGCCAGCAGCGTCCGGGACAGAGTCCGTCCTTACTACGAGCAGTACTTC
>.|TRBJ1-1|.|TRBV5-4
CASTRRGGRDTEAFF
TGTGCCAGCACTCGTCGCGGGGGCCGGGACACTGAAGCTTTCTTT
>.|TRBJ2-1|few|TRBV5-4
CASHDPFSYNEQFF
TGTGCCAGCCACGACCCCTTCTCATACAATGAGCAGTTCTTC
>TRBD1|TRBJ2-1|.|TRBV7-3
CASSNRGGSTSSYNEQFF
TGTGCCAGCAGCAACAGGGGTGGTAGCACCAGCTCCTACAATGAGCAGTTCTTC
>.|TRBJ1-2|.|TRBV5-6
CASSWGGTDAYGYTF
TGTGCCAGCAGCTGGGGGGGGACGGACGCCTATGGCTACACCTTC